One and the same sample provided the 30 T cell receptor beta chains below, sequenced in a study of T-cell reconstitution after alpha-beta-depleted transplantation in children. TCRbeta library preparation incorporated unique molecular identifiers. TCRdb reprocessed the PCR reads with MiXCR, giving one entry per CDR3 protein. The repertoire holds 610,000 or so distinct CDR3 sequences, with 25% to 30% as singletons. The sample consisted of PBMCs, taken before TCRalphabeta/CD19-depleted stem cell transplant. These receptors were taken from a boy in the first two years of life with Wiskott-Aldrich syndrome, due to receive a stem cell transplant.

This clonotype came up many times. The chain is built from TRBV28 and TRBJ2-7; TRBD1 aligns across 7 bases. CDR1 and CDR2 from the germline V gene are MDHEN and SYDVKM. This CDR3 spans 15 amino acids. The V gene end was trimmed by 5 bases and the J gene end by 6 bases; junction bases not matched to a gene: 13. CDR3 coding DNA: TGTGCCAGCAGTAGGGGGCAGGGGAATTTTCGCGAGCAGTACTTC. This codes for CASSRGQGNFREQYF.

This sequence joins TRBV7-8 and TRBJ2-2, with D perhaps TRBD2 (5 bases). This CDR3 spans 18 amino acids. CDR1 is SGHVS and CDR2 is FQNEAQ in the germline V gene. Trimming removed 0 bases at V and 1 base at J, with 15 bases between. Here the CDR3 reads CASSLARGLPVNTGELFF. The CDR3 region has the DNA TGTGCCAGCAGCTTAGCCCGGGGTCTACCGGTGAACACCGGGGAGCTGTTTTTT.

This clonotype was observed a handful of times. The V call is TRBV11-2, the J call TRBJ1-5, with TRBD1 as a possible D gene (6 bases). Germline values: CDR1 SGHAT, CDR2 FQNNGV. Trimming removed 4 bases at V and 5 bases at J, with 12 bases between. The CDR3 covers 14 residues. The CDR3 DNA follows: TGTGCCAGCAGCTCACAGGGCTCTGATCAGCCCCAGCATTTT. Translated, it gives CASSSQGSDQPQHF. Based on the CDR3 plus reference TRBV11-2 and TRBJ1-5, the full variable domain is EAGVAQSPRYKIIEKRQSVAFWCNPISGHATLYWYQQILGQGPKLLIQFQNNGVVDDSQLPKDRFSAERLKGVDSTLKIQPAKLEDSAVYLCASSSQGSDQPQHFGDGTRLSIL.

This clonotype was seen only a few times. The rearrangement joins TRBV15 to TRBJ2-7, with TRBD2 matching 10 bases. Germline values: CDR1 LNHNV, CDR2 YYDKDF (reference sequence). The CDR3 consists of 18 residues. Losses at the gene ends were 1 base for V and 3 bases for J; bases not matched to a gene: 12. The CDR3 DNA is TGTGCCACCAGCAGAGGAATCGGGACTAGCGAAACTTTCTACGAGCAGTACTTC. Translation gives CATSRGIGTSETFYEQYF. The entire variable domain, with the rest obtained from reference TRBV15 and TRBJ2-7, is as follows: DAMVIQNPRYQVTQFGKPVTLSCSQTLNHNVMYWYQQKSSQAPKLLFHYYDKDFNNEADTPDNFQSRRPNTSFCFLDIRSPGLGDTAMYLCATSRGIGTSETFYEQYFGPGTRLTVT.

V gene TRBV5-1 combines with J gene TRBJ2-7, with 9 nucleotides matching TRBD1. The CDR3 contains 17 residues. V shed 4 bases and J 2 bases; nucleotides not matched to a gene: 13. The germline gives CDR1 SGHRS, CDR2 YFSETQ. The CDR3 spells CASSPKSGTGTTYEQYF. The CDR3 nucleotides read TGCGCCAGCAGCCCCAAATCTGGGACAGGGACCACCTACGAGCAGTACTTC. Looking up the rest from reference TRBV5-1 and TRBJ2-7 gives the full variable domain: KAGVTQTPRYLIKTRGQQVTLSCSPISGHRSVSWYQQTPGQGLQFLFEYFSETQRNKGNFPGRFSGRQFSNSRSEMNVSTLELGDSALYLCASSPKSGTGTTYEQYFGPGTRLTVT.

This clonotype was recorded many times. This chain uses TRBV20-1 with TRBJ2-7; the match to TRBD2 covers 10 bases. Germline assignment: CDR1 DFQATT and CDR2 SNEGSKA (reference sequence). V lost 6 bases and J lost 2; bases outside the gene matches: 7. The CDR3 is 14 amino acids. CDR3 sequence reads: CSAESGLAAYEQYF. CDR3 sequence (DNA): TGCAGTGCAGAATCCGGACTAGCGGCCTACGAGCAGTACTTC.

Only a few counts were recorded for this clonotype. The rearrangement uses TRBV12-3 or TRBV12-4 and TRBJ2-7, with D possibly being TRBD2 (6 bases). Trimming pared 4 bases from V and 7 bases from J, leaving 17 bases between. CDR3 length: 14 residues. CDR3 in DNA: TGTGCCAGCAGTTGGACGGTGGGGGGAGGAGAGCAGTACTTC. Translated: CASSWTVGGGEQYF.

This clonotype was observed many times. The chain uses TRBV5-1 and TRBJ2-1; 10 positions match TRBD2. The V segment lost 6 bases and the J segment 7 bases; nucleotides outside the gene matches: 13. The CDR3 sequence is 16 residues long. Germline CDR1 and CDR2: SGHRS and YFSETQ. This chain's CDR3 is CASIHCLAGDGNEQFF. In nucleotides, the CDR3 is TGCGCCAGCATACACTGTCTAGCGGGAGATGGGAATGAGCAGTTCTTC.

This chain connects TRBV14 to TRBJ2-1; 9 nucleotides line up with TRBD2. The V and J ends lost 2 bases and 5 bases, in that order; junction bases with no gene match: 7. Germline CDR1 and CDR2: SGHDN and FVKESK. CDR3 length: 16 amino acids. The CDR3 sequence: CASSQISGRSDNEQFF. The CDR3 DNA sequence: TGTGCCAGCAGCCAAATAAGCGGGAGGTCTGACAATGAGCAGTTCTTC.

The CDR3 protein is CATSDVRGNEQFF. The CDR3 DNA is TGTGCCACCAGTGATGTGAGGGGCAATGAGCAGTTCTTC. The chain recombines TRBV24-1 with TRBJ2-1; D assignment may be TRBD1 or TRBD2 (5 bases each). Trimming stripped 3 bases from V and 6 bases from J, with 8 bases between. Germline-derived CDR1 and CDR2 are KGHDR and SFDVKD. The CDR3 totals 13 residues.

V and J are TRBV5-1 and TRBJ2-2; TRBD1 aligns across 7 bases. Trimming took 3 bases from V and 5 from J; bases not matched to a gene: 7. The CDR3 is 15 amino acids. CDR1 SGHRS and CDR2 YFSETQ come from the germline V gene. The CDR3 DNA follows: TGCGCCAGCAGCTCTGGACAGGAACTAACCGGGGAGCTGTTTTTT. This codes for CASSSGQELTGELFF.

This chain uses TRBV20-1 with TRBJ2-1, with D perhaps TRBD2 (6 bases). The CDR3 extends over 12 amino acids. The V gene lost 6 bases and the J gene lost 9 bases, with 15 bases spanning the gap. Germline V CDR1 and CDR2: DFQATT, SNEGSKA (reference sequence). The CDR3 region is CSAWRTGAEQFF. The CDR3 DNA reads TGCAGTGCATGGCGGACGGGAGCTGAGCAGTTCTTC.

This chain connects TRBV6-4 to TRBJ1-4; maybe TRBD1 (5 bases). The CDR3 is 14 amino acids. Trimming took off 2 bases at V and 5 bases at J, with 9 bases between the two ends. Per germline, CDR1 MRHNA and CDR2 SNTAGT. The CDR3 region is CASSDLGANEKLFF. CDR3 sequence (DNA): TGTGCCAGCAGTGACCTAGGGGCAAATGAAAAACTGTTTTTT.

The V and J genes are TRBV6-5 and TRBJ2-2; a possible D gene is TRBD1 (5 bases). This CDR3 is built from 17 residues. Trimming pared 4 bases from V and 3 bases from J, leaving 18 bases between. Germline V gene data show CDR1 as MNHEY and CDR2 as SVGAGI. The CDR3 spells CASSSRQRLPHTGELFF. CDR3 bases: TGTGCCAGCAGTTCGCGACAGAGGCTTCCTCACACCGGGGAGCTGTTTTTT.

In its sample, this clonotype was seen a few times. The CDR3 sequence: CASSLSRAGNEQFF. Written as DNA, the CDR3 is TGTGCCAGCAGCTTAAGTCGGGCAGGCAATGAGCAGTTCTTC. The chain uses TRBV7-3 and TRBJ2-1; D remains unclear. The CDR3 consists of 14 residues. The V end was cut by 1 base, the J end by 6 bases, with 10 bases between. Germline values: CDR1 SGHTA, CDR2 FQGTGA.

This clonotype was detected only a few times. The chain recombines TRBV7-6 with TRBJ2-1, with TRBD1 matching over 9 bases. The germline gives CDR1 SGHVS, CDR2 FNYEAQ. This CDR3 is built from 14 residues. Germline trimming cut 0 bases from V and 10 bases from J; bases unmatched to any gene: 4. Here the CDR3 reads CASSLAGQGWEQFF. The CDR3 DNA sequence: TGTGCCAGCAGCTTAGCGGGACAGGGATGGGAGCAGTTCTTC.

V is TRBV19 and J is TRBJ1-5; D not resolved. The V gene lost 6 bases and the J gene lost 0 bases, with 12 bases spanning the gap. The CDR3 runs to 15 residues. CDR1 is LNHDA and CDR2 is SQIVND in the germline V gene (reference sequence). The CDR3 DNA reads TGTGCCAGTAGGCATGGAGGGATTAGCAATCAGCCCCAGCATTTT. Translating it yields CASRHGGISNQPQHF.

This clonotype was found a few times. The gene calls are TRBV7-3 and TRBJ2-3, with D perhaps TRBD2 (5 bases). The length of the CDR3 is 15 residues. Trimming removed 5 bases from V and 8 bases from J, with 20 bases in between. Germline lookup yields CDR1 SGHTA and CDR2 FQGTGA. The CDR3 DNA follows: TGTGCCAGCAGCCCGGGGAGCGGCGATGTCGGTACGCAGTATTTT. Encoded protein: CASSPGSGDVGTQYF.

J is TRBJ2-1 and V is TRBV12-3 or TRBV12-4; D gene unclear. The CDR3 totals 16 residues. Trimming pared 6 bases from V and 2 bases from J, leaving 17 bases between. The CDR3 region is CASSPIRSVTYNEQFF. The CDR3 DNA is TGTGCCAGCAGCCCGATTCGGAGCGTGACCTACAATGAGCAGTTCTTC.

The chain couples TRBV29-1 to TRBJ2-5; 10 bases agree with TRBD2. Losses at the gene ends were 8 bases for V and 4 bases for J; bases not matched to a gene: 13. This CDR3 has 15 amino acids. Germline values: CDR1 SQVTM, CDR2 ANQGSEA. The CDR3 nucleotides are TGCAGCCCTAATCTCGGTCTAGCGGGAGCAGAGACCCAGTACTTC. Protein sequence: CSPNLGLAGAETQYF.

The genes are TRBV7-3 and TRBJ2-5; D gene ambiguous. This CDR3 is built from 16 residues. The germline CDR1 and CDR2 sequences are SGHTA and FQGTGA. With 1 base removed from V and 5 bases from J, the gap between germline ends came to 17 bases. The DNA for the CDR3 is TGTGCCAGCAGCTTAAATCCAGGCGGCCTAGGGGAGACCCAGTACTTC. It is translated as CASSLNPGGLGETQYF.

In DNA, the CDR3 is TGTGCCAGCAGTTTAGGGTGGAGCTACGAGCAGTACTTC. It translates to CASSLGWSYEQYF. This sequence joins TRBV28 and TRBJ2-7; D not resolved. The CDR3 extends over 13 amino acids. Trimming cost V 2 bases and J 3 bases, with 8 bases left between them. Germline CDR1 is MDHEN and CDR2 is SYDVKM.

There are a few counts of this clonotype. The gene calls are TRBV20-1 and TRBJ2-7; D perhaps matches TRBD1 (5 bases). Between the trimmed V and J ends, which lost 2 bases and 1 base, there was a span of 15 bases. CDR1 is DFQATT, CDR2 SNEGSKA, per germline (reference sequence). CDR3 size: 15 residues. CDR3 amino acids: CSARISRQKSYEQYF. In DNA form, the CDR3 reads TGCAGTGCTAGAATATCCCGACAGAAGTCCTACGAGCAGTACTTC.

The rearrangement links TRBV5-1 to TRBJ2-7; the D call may be TRBD1 or TRBD2 (5 bases each). The CDR3 contains 14 residues. Germline lookup yields CDR1 SGHRS and CDR2 YFSETQ. V was pared by 2 bases and J by 3 bases, with 12 bases between. CDR3 residues: CASSFERGIYEQYF. CDR3 nucleotides: TGCGCCAGCAGCTTCGAGAGGGGTATCTACGAGCAGTACTTC.

This clonotype occurred a few times. This chain connects TRBV20-1 to TRBJ2-3, with a tentative D call TRBD2 (6 bases). This CDR3 is 15 amino acids long. The ends were cut back, 4 bases at V and 5 bases at J, with 19 bases in the middle. Germline V gene lookup returns CDR1 DFQATT and CDR2 SNEGSKA (reference sequence). CDR3 protein: CSAKARTNQEDTQYF. The CDR3 DNA reads as TGCAGTGCTAAGGCCCGGACTAACCAGGAAGATACGCAGTATTTT.

J is TRBJ2-7 and V is TRBV20-1; TRBD1 agrees at 8 bases. Germline loops: CDR1 DFQATT, CDR2 SNEGSKA (reference sequence). The length of the CDR3 is 12 residues. Trimming took 3 bases from V and 6 from J; bases not matched to a gene: 4. The CDR3 spells CSARDRVSEQYF. The DNA of the CDR3 is TGCAGTGCTAGGGACAGGGTATCCGAGCAGTACTTC.

In nucleotides, the CDR3 is TGTGCCAGCAGCGCGTGGGCCGATTCTGGAAACACCATATATTTT. Translation: CASSAWADSGNTIYF. The chain carries TRBV7-2 and TRBJ1-3, with unresolved D. Trimming removed 5 bases at V and 1 base at J, with 12 bases between. The CDR3 is made up of 15 amino acids. The germline CDR1 and CDR2 sequences are SGHTA and FQGNSA. The full variable domain, completed using reference TRBV7-2 and TRBJ1-3, is GAGVSQSPSNKVTEKGKDVELRCDPISGHTALYWYRQSLGQGLEFLIYFQGNSAPDKSGLPSDRFSAERTGGSVSTLTIQRTQQEDSAVYLCASSAWADSGNTIYFGEGSWLTVV.

This rearrangement joins TRBV5-1 to TRBJ2-3; 7 nucleotides align to TRBD2. CDR3 length equals 15 residues. The V segment lost 4 bases and the J segment 4 bases; nucleotides outside the gene matches: 9. Germline V gene data show CDR1 as SGHRS and CDR2 as YFSETQ. CDR3 coding DNA: TGCGCCAGCAGCGTCGGGCCTGGGGGGGCAGATACGCAGTATTTT. Amino acids: CASSVGPGGADTQYF.

The chain joins TRBV20-1 to TRBJ2-3; 9 bases are a match to TRBD1. The CDR3 sequence is 12 residues long. Germline CDR1 DFQATT, CDR2 SNEGSKA (reference sequence). The junction had 3 bases not matched to a gene; V was cut back by 6 bases and J by 5 bases. CDR3: CSAPTGGDTQYF. DNA of the CDR3: TGCAGTGCCCCGACAGGGGGAGATACGCAGTATTTT.

CDR3 nucleotide sequence: TGCAGTGCTAGCGGGAGTGGCGATGAGCAGTTCTTC. Amino acids: CSASGSGDEQFF. The J gene is TRBJ2-1, the V gene TRBV20-1; possibly TRBD2 for D (6 bases). V lost 3 bases and J 8 bases, leaving 11 bases between the germline ends. The CDR3 runs to 12 residues. Per germline, CDR1 DFQATT and CDR2 SNEGSKA (reference sequence).